Sequencing of this T cell receptor beta chain was carried out in a study of blood T cell repertoires in COVID-19. Overall study: From T cells, B-cell-depleted T cells, or PBMCs came the material, which was cDNA or gDNA.

The data were produced by immunoSEQ multiplex PCR, yet TCRdb's version contains in-frame clones alone and is incomplete. Of some 140,000 clones in the sample, roughly 83% are singletons; the top ten hold 5.5%. In germline, CDR1 is SGHAT, CDR2 FQNNGV. The ends lost 2 bases at V and 6 bases at J; junction bases unmatched: 3. The CDR3 loop spans 14 amino acids. The participants were between about 18 and 100 years old and came from some 23 US areas. Cohort assignment relied on participant-reported clinical history. The sequence came from a man aged 35 to 55 with acute COVID-19. The chain uses TRBV11-2 and TRBJ1-3; 8 positions agree with TRBD1. Sequencing used PBMCs or T cells enriched from blood (not recorded which). The CDR3: CASSLNRGANTIYF. DNA of the CDR3: TGTGCCAGCAGCTTAAACAGGGGGGCAAACACCATATATTTT.